This TCR beta chain is from a study of blood T cells in healthy people across ages. Using a J-beta primer mix together with a sample-barcoded 5' primer, a second PCR was run for roughly 7 to 11 cycles. TCRdb independently ran MiXCR on the 5' RACE reads; one entry per CDR3 protein. The profile shows roughly 1,000,000 distinct CDR3 sequences, about 25% of them singletons. In addition, the sample was reused for a study of T cells of mothers and their children.

The receptor comes from a girl aged 2 to 9 in good health. The specimen sequenced was blood.

CDR3 in amino acids: CSVPKREGGTDTQYF. The CDR3 region has the DNA TGCAGCGTCCCAAAGCGGGAGGGGGGCACAGATACGCAGTATTTT. The chain couples TRBV29-1 to TRBJ2-3, with 10 bases matching TRBD2. Germline CDR1 is SQVTM and CDR2 is ANQGSEA. The CDR3 is 15 amino acids. With 6 bases clipped from V and 1 base from J, the junction kept 7 bases outside the gene matches.